The rows below give T cell receptor beta chains drawn from one sample of a study of blood T cell repertoires in COVID-19. Sequencing was performed with immunoSEQ multiplex PCR; in TCRdb, only in-frame clones are kept and a portion is missing. The sample has 200,000 to 250,000 clones; around 89% are singletons. Material for sequencing was PBMCs or T cells enriched from blood (not recorded which). These receptors were collected from a woman aged 25 to 45 who had recovered from COVID-19. Each CDR3 is given with its conserved first and last residue. Each record gives: clone size, J gene, D gene, V gene, CDR3 DNA, CDR3 protein. The D gene is left open where the match is weak. Expanded clones get a size class; other rows say once, few or many, or leave the size out.

>-|TRBJ1-2|TRBD1|TRBV28
TGTGCCAGCAGTTTAAATACAGGGGGTGGAGGCTACACCTTC
CASSLNTGGGGYTF
>-|TRBJ2-5|TRBD2|TRBV6-6
TGTGCCAGCAGTTACAAGGCTAGCGGGAACCAAGAGACCCAGTACTTC
CASSYKASGNQETQYF
>-|TRBJ2-1|-|TRBV6-2/TRBV6-3
TGTGCCAGCAGTTACGAGCGCAATGAGCAGTTCTTC
CASSYERNEQFF
>few|TRBJ1-3|-|TRBV7-2
TGTGCCAGCAGCTCCAACCTCATCCAAGCCACCACCTCTGGAAACACCATATATTTT
CASSSNLIQATTSGNTIYF
>-|TRBJ1-2|-|TRBV7-2
TGTGCCAGCAGCCGCGGGATAGACTATGGCTACACCTTC
CASSRGIDYGYTF
>-|TRBJ1-1|TRBD1|TRBV18
TGTGCCAGCTCACCACGGGGGCAGGGGGCCTCGACTGAAGCTTTCTTT
CASSPRGQGASTEAFF
>-|TRBJ1-2|TRBD1|TRBV5-4
TGTGCCAGCAGCCCCCGCGGACAGGGAGTCAGGGATGGCTACACCTTC
CASSPRGQGVRDGYTF
>-|TRBJ2-7|TRBD1|TRBV5-1
TGCGCCAGCAGCACGAATACCGGGACAGGGATCCCCTACGAGCAGTACTTC
CASSTNTGTGIPYEQYF
>-|TRBJ1-5|-|TRBV7-2
TGTGCCAGCAGCTTGACAGTTTATAGCAATCAGCCCCAGCATTTT
CASSLTVYSNQPQHF
>-|TRBJ2-1|-|TRBV3-1/TRBV3-2
TGTGCCAGCAGCCAACTCAGCCCTAGTGAGCAGTTCTTC
CASSQLSPSEQFF
>-|TRBJ2-1|-|TRBV4-3
TGCGCCAGCAGCCAGGCCCCTAATGAGCAGTTCTTC
CASSQAPNEQFF
>-|TRBJ1-1|-|TRBV28
TGTGCCAGCAGTCGCGAAGGGAGGGCTGAAGCTTTCTTT
CASSREGRAEAFF
>-|TRBJ2-7|TRBD2|TRBV6-5
TGTGCCAGCAGATCCGGGACTAGCGTAGGCTACGAGCAGTACTTC
CASRSGTSVGYEQYF
>-|TRBJ1-5|-|TRBV7-2
TGTGCCAGCAGCCCCGGGTCGGCCCGAGGGCCCCAGCATTTT
CASSPGSARGPQHF
>-|TRBJ1-1|TRBD1|TRBV7-9
TGTGCCAGCAGGCCTACAGGGGACACTGAAGCTTTCTTT
CASRPTGDTEAFF
>-|TRBJ2-7|TRBD2|TRBV3-1/TRBV3-2
TGTGCCAGCAGCCCCGGACTAGCGGGCTCCTACGAGCAGTACTTC
CASSPGLAGSYEQYF
>-|TRBJ2-7|TRBD1|TRBV3-1/TRBV3-2
TGTGCCAGCAGCCAGGCCGCGACGACAGGGGGAACCTACGAGCAGTACTTC
CASSQAATTGGTYEQYF
>-|TRBJ2-4|-|TRBV20-1
TGCAGTGCGCTAATACCAAACATTCAGTACTTC
CSALIPNIQYF
>-|TRBJ1-1|-|TRBV6-5
TGTGCCAGCAGTTCGGGCAGGGGGAACACTGAAGCTTTCTTT
CASSSGRGNTEAFF
>-|TRBJ2-1|-|TRBV3-1/TRBV3-2
TGTGCCAGCAGCCCCCGACAGGGAGGTGAGCAGTTCTTC
CASSPRQGGEQFF
>-|TRBJ2-7|-|TRBV5-1
TGCGCCAGCAGCGACTACTACGAGCAGTACTTC
CASSDYYEQYF
>-|TRBJ2-1|-|TRBV5-1
TGCGCCAGCAGCTTGGCCGGCGGGGCCCCTTACAATGAGCAGTTCTTC
CASSLAGGAPYNEQFF
>-|TRBJ1-2|-|TRBV3-1/TRBV3-2
TGTGCCAGCAGCCTCTCGAAGCCAACCTATGGCTACACCTTC
CASSLSKPTYGYTF
>-|TRBJ1-6|-|TRBV24-1
TGTGCCACCAGTGATTGGACAGATTCACCCCTCCACTTT
CATSDWTDSPLHF
>-|TRBJ1-2|-|TRBV11-2
TGTGCCAGCAGCGAAGAGTTGTATGGCTACACCTTC
CASSEELYGYTF